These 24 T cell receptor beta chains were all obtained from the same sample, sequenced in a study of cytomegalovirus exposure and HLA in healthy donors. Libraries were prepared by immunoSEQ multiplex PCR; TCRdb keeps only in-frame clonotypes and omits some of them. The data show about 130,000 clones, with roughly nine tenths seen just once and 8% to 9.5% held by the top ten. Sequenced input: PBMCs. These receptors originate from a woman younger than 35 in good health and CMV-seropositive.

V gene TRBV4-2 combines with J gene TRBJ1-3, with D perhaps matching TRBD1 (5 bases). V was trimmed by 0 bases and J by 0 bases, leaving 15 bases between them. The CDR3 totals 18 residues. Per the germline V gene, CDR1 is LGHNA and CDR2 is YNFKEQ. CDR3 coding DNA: TGTGCCAGCAGCCAAGAGGATTCGGGACTTATCTCTGGAAACACCATATATTTT. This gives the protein CASSQEDSGLISGNTIYF.

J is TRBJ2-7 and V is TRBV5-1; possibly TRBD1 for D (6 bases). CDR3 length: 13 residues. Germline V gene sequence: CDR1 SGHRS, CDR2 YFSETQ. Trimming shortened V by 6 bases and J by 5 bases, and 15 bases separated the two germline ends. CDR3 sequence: CASTRPGVDEQYF. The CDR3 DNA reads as TGCGCCAGCACCCGCCCAGGGGTGGACGAGCAGTACTTC.

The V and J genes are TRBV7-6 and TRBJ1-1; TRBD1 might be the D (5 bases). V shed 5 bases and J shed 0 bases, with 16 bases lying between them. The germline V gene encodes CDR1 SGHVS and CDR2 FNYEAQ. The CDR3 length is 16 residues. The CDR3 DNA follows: TGTGCCAGCAGCCCTCGTCATGGGGGGGTGAACACTGAAGCTTTCTTT. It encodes CASSPRHGGVNTEAFF.

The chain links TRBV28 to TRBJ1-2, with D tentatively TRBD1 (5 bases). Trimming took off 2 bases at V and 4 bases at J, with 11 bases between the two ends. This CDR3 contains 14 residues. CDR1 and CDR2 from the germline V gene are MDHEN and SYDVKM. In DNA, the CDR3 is TGTGCCAGCAGTTTAGGGGGGGAGTTCTATGGCTACACCTTC. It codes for CASSLGGEFYGYTF.

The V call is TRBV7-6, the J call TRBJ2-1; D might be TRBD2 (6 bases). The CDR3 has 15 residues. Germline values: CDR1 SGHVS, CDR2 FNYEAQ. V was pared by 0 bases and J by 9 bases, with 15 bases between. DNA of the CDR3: TGTGCCAGCAGCTTAGCGGGGAGGAGAGAGGGTGAGCAGTTCTTC. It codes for CASSLAGRREGEQFF.

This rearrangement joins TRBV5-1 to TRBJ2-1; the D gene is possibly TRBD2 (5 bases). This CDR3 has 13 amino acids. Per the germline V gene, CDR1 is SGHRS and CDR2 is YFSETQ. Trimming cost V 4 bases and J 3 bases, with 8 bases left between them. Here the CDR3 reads CASSRRGYNEQFF. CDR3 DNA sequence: TGCGCCAGCAGCCGCCGGGGCTACAATGAGCAGTTCTTC.

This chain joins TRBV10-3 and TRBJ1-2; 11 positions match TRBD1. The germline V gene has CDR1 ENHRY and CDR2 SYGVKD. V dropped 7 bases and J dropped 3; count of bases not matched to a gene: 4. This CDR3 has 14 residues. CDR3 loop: CAINPGQGDYGYTF. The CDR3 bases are TGTGCCATCAACCCGGGACAGGGGGACTATGGCTACACCTTC.

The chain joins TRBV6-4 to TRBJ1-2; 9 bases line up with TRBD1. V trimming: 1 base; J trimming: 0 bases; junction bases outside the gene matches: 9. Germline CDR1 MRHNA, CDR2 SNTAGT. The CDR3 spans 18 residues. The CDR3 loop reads CASSDLYRGRASNYGYTF. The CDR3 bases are TGTGCCAGCAGTGACTTGTACAGGGGGCGCGCATCTAACTATGGCTACACCTTC.

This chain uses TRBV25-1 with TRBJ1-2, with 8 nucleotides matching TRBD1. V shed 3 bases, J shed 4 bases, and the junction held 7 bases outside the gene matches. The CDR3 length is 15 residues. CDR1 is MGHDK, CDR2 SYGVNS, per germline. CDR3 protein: CASSDTDRAPYGYTF. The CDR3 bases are TGTGCCAGCAGTGACACGGACAGGGCCCCCTATGGCTACACCTTC.

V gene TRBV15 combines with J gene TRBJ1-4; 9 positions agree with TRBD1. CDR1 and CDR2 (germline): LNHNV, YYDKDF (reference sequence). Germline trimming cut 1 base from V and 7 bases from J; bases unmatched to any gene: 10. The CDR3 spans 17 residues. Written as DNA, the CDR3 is TGTGCCACCAGCAGAGGGGGACAGGGAGGATCGGGTGAAAAACTGTTTTTT. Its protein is CATSRGGQGGSGEKLFF.

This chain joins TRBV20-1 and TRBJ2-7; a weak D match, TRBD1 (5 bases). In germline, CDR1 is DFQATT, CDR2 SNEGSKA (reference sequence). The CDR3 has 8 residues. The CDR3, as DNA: TGCAGGGCAGGGCGGCAGTACTTC. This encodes CRAGRQYF.

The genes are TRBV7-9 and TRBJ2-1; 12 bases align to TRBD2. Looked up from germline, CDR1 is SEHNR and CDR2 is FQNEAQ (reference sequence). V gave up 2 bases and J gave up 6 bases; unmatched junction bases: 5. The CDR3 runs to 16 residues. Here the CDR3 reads CASSLLRLAGVNEQFF. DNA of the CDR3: TGTGCCAGCAGCTTATTAAGACTAGCGGGGGTCAATGAGCAGTTCTTC.

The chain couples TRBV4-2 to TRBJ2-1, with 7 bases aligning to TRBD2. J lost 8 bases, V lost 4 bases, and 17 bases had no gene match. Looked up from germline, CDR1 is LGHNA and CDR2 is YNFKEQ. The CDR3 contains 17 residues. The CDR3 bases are TGTGCCAGCAGCCCCACTCCTTATAGCGGGTCCCGGGATGAGCAGTTCTTC. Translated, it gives CASSPTPYSGSRDEQFF.

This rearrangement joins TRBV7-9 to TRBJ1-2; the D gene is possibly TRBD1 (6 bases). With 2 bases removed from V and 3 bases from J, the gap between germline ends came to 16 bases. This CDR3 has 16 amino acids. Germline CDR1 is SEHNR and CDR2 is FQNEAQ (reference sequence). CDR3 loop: CASSLLTAGEHYGYTF. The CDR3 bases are TGTGCCAGCAGCTTATTGACGGCAGGGGAACACTATGGCTACACCTTC.

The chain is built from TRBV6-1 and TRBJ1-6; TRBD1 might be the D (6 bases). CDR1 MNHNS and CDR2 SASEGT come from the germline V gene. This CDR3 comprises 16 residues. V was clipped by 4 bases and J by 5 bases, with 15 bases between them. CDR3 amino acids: CASSARNRVDNSPLHF. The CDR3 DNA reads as TGTGCCAGCAGTGCCAGGAACAGGGTCGATAATTCACCCCTCCACTTT.

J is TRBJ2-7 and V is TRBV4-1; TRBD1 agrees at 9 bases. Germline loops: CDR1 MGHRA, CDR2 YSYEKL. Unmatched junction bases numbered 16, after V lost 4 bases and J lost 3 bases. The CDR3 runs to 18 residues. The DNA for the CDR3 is TGCGCCAGCAGCCCACGAGAATGGGACAGGGAACCCGACTACGAGCAGTACTTC. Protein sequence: CASSPREWDREPDYEQYF.

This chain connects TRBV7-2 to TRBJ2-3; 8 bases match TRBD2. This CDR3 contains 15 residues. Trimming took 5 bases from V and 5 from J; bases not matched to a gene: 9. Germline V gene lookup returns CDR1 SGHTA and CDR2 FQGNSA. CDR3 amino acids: CASSPGTRGLDTQYF. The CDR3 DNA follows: TGTGCCAGCAGCCCCGGGACTAGGGGGTTAGATACGCAGTATTTT.

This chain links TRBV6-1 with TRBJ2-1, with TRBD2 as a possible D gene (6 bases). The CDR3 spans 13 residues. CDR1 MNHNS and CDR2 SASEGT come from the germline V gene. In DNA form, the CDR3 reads TGTGCGTCGACGGGGGAGGTCTACAATGAGCAGTTCTTC. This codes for CASTGEVYNEQFF.

CDR3 sequence: CASSQVGGQETQYF. The CDR3 bases are TGTGCCAGCAGCCAAGTGGGGGGGCAAGAGACCCAGTACTTC. This chain uses TRBV4-2 with TRBJ2-5, with 7 bases matching TRBD2. The CDR3 loop spans 14 amino acids. V was pared by 1 base and J by 2 bases, with 1 base of the junction left unmatched. The germline V gene has CDR1 LGHNA and CDR2 YNFKEQ.

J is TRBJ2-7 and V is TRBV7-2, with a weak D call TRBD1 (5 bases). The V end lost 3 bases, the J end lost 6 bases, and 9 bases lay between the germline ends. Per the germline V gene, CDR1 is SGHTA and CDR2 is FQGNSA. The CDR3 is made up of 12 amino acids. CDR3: CASSFQGFEQYF. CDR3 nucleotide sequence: TGTGCCAGCAGCTTCCAGGGTTTCGAGCAGTACTTC.

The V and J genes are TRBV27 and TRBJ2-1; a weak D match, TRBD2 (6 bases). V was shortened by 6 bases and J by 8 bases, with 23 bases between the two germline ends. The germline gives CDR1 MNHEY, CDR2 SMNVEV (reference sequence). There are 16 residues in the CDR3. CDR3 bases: TGTGCCAGCAGCCTTGCTGGGACTCTCCCTGGGGATGAGCAGTTCTTC. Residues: CASSLAGTLPGDEQFF.

CDR3 protein: CASRTRGPTNTGELFF. In DNA, the CDR3 is TGTGCCAGCAGGACCAGGGGGCCCACGAACACCGGGGAGCTGTTTTTT. The J gene is TRBJ2-2, the V gene TRBV2; 8 bases map to TRBD1. The CDR3 runs to 16 residues. Germline CDR1 SNHLY, CDR2 FYNNEI. Germline trimming cut 6 bases from V and 0 bases from J; bases unmatched to any gene: 6.

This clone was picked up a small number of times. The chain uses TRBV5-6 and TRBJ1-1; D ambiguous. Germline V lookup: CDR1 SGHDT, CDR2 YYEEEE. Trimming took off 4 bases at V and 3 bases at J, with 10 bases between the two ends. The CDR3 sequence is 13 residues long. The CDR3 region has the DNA TGTGCCAGCAGCCCGGGGAGGTACACTGAAGCTTTCTTT. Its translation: CASSPGRYTEAFF.

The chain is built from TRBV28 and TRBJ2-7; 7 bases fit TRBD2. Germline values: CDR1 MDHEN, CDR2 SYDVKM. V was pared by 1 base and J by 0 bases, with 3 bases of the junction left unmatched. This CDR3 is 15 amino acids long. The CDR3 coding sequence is TGTGCCAGCAGTTTATTTGGCGGGAGCTCCTACGAGCAGTACTTC. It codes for CASSLFGGSSYEQYF.